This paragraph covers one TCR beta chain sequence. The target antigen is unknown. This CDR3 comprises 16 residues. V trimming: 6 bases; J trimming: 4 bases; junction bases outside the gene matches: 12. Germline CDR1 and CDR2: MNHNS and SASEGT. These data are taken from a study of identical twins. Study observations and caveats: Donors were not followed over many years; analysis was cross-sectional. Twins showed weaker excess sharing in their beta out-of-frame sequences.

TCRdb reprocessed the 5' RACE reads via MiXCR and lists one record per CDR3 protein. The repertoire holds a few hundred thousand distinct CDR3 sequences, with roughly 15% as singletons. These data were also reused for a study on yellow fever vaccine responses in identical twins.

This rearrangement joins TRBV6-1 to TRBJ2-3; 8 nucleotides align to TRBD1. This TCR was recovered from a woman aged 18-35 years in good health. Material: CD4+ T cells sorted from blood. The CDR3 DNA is TGTGCCAGCAGGCTTGCCAGGACAGGGATGCCAGATACGCAGTATTTT. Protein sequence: CASRLARTGMPDTQYF.